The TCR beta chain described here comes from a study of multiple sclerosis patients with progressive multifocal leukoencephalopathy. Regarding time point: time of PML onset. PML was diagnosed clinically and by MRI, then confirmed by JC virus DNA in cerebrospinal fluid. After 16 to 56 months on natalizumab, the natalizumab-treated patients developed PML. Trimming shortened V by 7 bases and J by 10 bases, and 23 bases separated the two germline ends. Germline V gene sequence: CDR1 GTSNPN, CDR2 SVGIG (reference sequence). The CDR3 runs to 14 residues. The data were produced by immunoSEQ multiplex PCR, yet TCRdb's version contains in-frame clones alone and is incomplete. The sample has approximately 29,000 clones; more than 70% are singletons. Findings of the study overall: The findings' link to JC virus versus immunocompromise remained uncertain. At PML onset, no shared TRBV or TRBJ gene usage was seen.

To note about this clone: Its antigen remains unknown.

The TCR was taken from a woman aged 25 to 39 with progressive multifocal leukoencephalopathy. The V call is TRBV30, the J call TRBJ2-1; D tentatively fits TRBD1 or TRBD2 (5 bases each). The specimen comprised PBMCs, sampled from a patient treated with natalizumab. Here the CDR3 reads CAYSRDPQSAEQFF. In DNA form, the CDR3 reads TGTGCCTACTCACGGGACCCCCAGTCAGCCGAGCAGTTCTTC.